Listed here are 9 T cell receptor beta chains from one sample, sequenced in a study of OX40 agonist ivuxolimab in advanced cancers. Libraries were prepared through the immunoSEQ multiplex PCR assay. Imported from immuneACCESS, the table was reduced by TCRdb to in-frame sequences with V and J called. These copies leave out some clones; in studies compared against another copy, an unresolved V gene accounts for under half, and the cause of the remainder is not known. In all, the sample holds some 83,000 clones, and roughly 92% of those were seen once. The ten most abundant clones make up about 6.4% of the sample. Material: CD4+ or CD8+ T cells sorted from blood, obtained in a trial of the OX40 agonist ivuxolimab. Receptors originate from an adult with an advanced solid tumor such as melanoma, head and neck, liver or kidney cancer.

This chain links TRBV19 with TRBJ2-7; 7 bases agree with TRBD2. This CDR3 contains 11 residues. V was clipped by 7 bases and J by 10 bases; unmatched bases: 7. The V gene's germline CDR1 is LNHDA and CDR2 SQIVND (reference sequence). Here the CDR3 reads CASKAGVNQYF. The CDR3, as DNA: TGTGCCAGTAAGGCGGGGGTAAATCAGTACTTC.

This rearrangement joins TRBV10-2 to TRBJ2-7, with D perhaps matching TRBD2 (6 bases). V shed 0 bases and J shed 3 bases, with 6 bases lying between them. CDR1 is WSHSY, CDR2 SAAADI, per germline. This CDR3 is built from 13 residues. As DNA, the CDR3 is TGCGCCAGCAGTGAGTCGGGAGGCTACGAGCAGTACTTC. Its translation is CASSESGGYEQYF.

CDR3 sequence: CASSGDKSSQGAGNEKLFF. The CDR3 bases are TGTGCCAGCAGTGGGGACAAGTCGTCACAGGGGGCAGGAAATGAAAAACTGTTTTTT. V is TRBV2 and J is TRBJ1-4; 9 bases align to TRBD1. The CDR3 is made up of 19 amino acids. Per the germline V gene, CDR1 is SNHLY and CDR2 is FYNNEI. J lost 5 bases, V lost 4 bases, and 17 bases had no gene match.

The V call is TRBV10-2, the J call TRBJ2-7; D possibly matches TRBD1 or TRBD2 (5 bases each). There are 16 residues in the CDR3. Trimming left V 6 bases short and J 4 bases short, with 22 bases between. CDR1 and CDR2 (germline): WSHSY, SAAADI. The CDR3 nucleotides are TGCGCCAGCAGGGCGTCTTCCGGGACGGTGCAGTACGAGCAGTACTTC. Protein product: CASRASSGTVQYEQYF.

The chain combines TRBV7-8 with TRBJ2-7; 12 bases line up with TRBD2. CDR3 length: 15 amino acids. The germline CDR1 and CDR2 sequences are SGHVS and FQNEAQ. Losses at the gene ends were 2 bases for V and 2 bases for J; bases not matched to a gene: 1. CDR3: CASSLSSGRAYEQYF. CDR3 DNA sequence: TGTGCCAGCAGCTTATCTAGCGGGAGGGCCTACGAGCAGTACTTC.

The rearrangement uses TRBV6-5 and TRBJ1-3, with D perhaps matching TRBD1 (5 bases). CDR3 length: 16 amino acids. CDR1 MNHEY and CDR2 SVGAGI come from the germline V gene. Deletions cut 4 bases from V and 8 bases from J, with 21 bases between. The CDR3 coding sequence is TGTGCCAGCAGTTCGAACCTCCGGGACCGTCGGGACACCATATATTTT. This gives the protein CASSSNLRDRRDTIYF.

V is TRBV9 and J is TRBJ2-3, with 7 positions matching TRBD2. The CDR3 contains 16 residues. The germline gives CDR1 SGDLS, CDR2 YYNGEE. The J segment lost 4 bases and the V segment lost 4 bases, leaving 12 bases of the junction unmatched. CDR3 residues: CASSSTGPRGADTQYF. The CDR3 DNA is TGTGCCAGCAGCTCCACTGGGCCACGGGGGGCAGATACGCAGTATTTT.

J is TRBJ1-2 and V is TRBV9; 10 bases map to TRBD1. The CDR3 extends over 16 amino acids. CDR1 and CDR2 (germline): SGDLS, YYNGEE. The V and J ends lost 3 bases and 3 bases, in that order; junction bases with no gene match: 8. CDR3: CASSATTGTGDYGYTF. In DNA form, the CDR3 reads TGTGCCAGCAGCGCAACGACCGGGACAGGGGACTATGGCTACACCTTC.

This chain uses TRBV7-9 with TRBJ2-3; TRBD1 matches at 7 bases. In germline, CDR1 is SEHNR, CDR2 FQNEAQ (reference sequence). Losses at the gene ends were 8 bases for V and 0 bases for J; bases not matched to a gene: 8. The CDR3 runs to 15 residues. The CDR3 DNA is TGTGCCAGCGCCGCCGGGACAGCTAGCACAGATACGCAGTATTTT. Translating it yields CASAAGTASTDTQYF.